This TCR beta chain was obtained from a study of regulatory T cells in long-lasting Graves disease (dated by TCRdb to about 2021). In the study overall: Antithyroid drugs had been taken for less than 3 months by newly diagnosed Graves' disease patients. This study used TCR sequencing and RNA sequencing of peripheral blood to compare persistent Graves' disease patients against newly diagnosed Graves' disease patients. A total of some 35 samples underwent TCR sequencing, from roughly 13 patients with persistent Graves' disease and approximately 20 patients with newly diagnosed Graves' disease. The study took place in China and was registered as a clinical trial. Broader findings and caveats from the paper: Peripheral blood alone was examined, since thyroid tissue, which constituted the primary lesion, could not be accessed. The authors acknowledged the small sample size as a limitation that may reduce accuracy. A larger number of public clonotypes was shared among persistent patients (around 2,500) than among newly diagnosed patients (approximately 1,000). Compared with newly diagnosed patients, patients with persistent Graves' disease had lower TCR Shannon entropy and fewer highly expanded clones, which suggests clonal expansion. Only the TCR beta chain was sequenced and analyzed.

The time point label for this specimen denotes: newly diagnosed GD, antithyroid drugs for less than 3 months. For both TCR sequencing and RNA sequencing, RNA was extracted from PBMCs using TRIzol. Graves' disease was diagnosed according to American Thyroid Association guidelines. Recruitment of patients was carried out at an endocrinology department in Xi'an, China. Each patient gave approximately 10 milliliters of peripheral blood, collected in an EDTA anticoagulant tube. Ficoll Paque Plus density gradient separation was used to isolate PBMCs, and no additional T cell sorting was done. An Agilent 2100 Bioanalyzer and agarose gel were used to check RNA quality, and a NanoDrop 2000 was used to measure RNA concentration. Note on this clonotype: It lacks a known antigen. Here the CDR3 omits its conserved ending phenylalanine or tryptophan, so a read error is the likely source.

Receptor libraries were prepared by multiplex PCR. This sample was sequenced with an Illumina HiSeq 4000. TCR beta libraries were built with iRepertoire HTBI primers and Arm-PCR amplification of CDR3 regions. Before sequencing, the PCR products went through gel purification. In the paper's pipeline: Gene usage analysis of CDR3 amino acid clonotypes relied on the roughly 64 TRBV and around 14 TRBJ segments identified across samples. Filtered high-quality paired reads were merged into contigs using COPE and FqMerger. BLAST was used to align contigs to IMGT TRBV, TRBD and TRBJ reference genes, and CDR3 was defined according to IMGT. Highly expanded clones were defined as clonotypes with a frequency above 0.1%. Shannon entropy served as the measure of repertoire diversity, while the Gini coefficient captured V-J evenness. Public clonotypes were defined as clonotypes shared by more than one individual. The public reads were quality trimmed at Q25 with fastp and then assembled into clones with MiXCR by TCRdb, keeping productive beta chains. Rows with one shared CDR3 protein collapse into an entry with the most common genes and DNA. What appears here as the V and J calls and clone size reflects TCRdb's work, not the paper's. A total of around 250,000 distinct CDR3 sequences appear in this sample, around a sixth of them only once. 14% of the sample comes from the top ten.

These data are also associated with another study on T cells in Graves' hyperthyroidism and ophthalmopathy. The second study reports: Stable Graves' hyperthyroidism was defined as no progression to ophthalmopathy during 18 months of follow-up. Hyperthyroidism patients were newly diagnosed, had a disease duration of under 2 months, and were aged 18 to 65 years. Patients with uncontrolled infections, other autoimmune diseases, pregnancy or lactation were excluded. Diagnoses relied on clinical symptoms, serum thyroxine and TRAb, thyroid ultrasound and orbital computed tomography. The TCR CDR3 was subjected to a first round of RT-PCR using the HTBI primer set and the Qiagen OneStep RT-PCR kit. Most expanded thyroid clonotypes (frequency above 0.001) were also found in blood, which suggests that blood repertoires may mirror thyroid immune responses. Ophthalmopathy was separated from stable hyperthyroidism by a 13 V-J signature model, with roughly 88% sensitivity and about 84% specificity obtained in cross-validation and 80%/75% obtained in testing. In validation, the model predicted progression to ophthalmopathy with around 71% sensitivity and around 72% specificity, a median of 6.5 months before onset. TCR V-J signatures able to tell the groups apart were searched for in a discovery cohort of 100 or so patients, of whom under 45 had Graves' ophthalmopathy and roughly 59 had stable Graves' hyperthyroidism. An independent validation cohort of 18 to 20 hyperthyroidism patients and roughly 16 patients who later progressed to ophthalmopathy tested prospective prediction of ophthalmopathy. For training and testing, the 100 or so patients in the discovery cohort were randomly divided in a 7:3 ratio. Thyroid tissue and blood T-cell repertoires from about 6 Graves' hyperthyroidism patients were also compared in the study. After sampling, hyperthyroidism patients received methimazole starting at 30 mg daily, and ophthalmopathy patients received high-dose intravenous methylprednisolone. A second multiplex PCR round built the libraries, followed by size selection and purification. Libraries were sequenced paired-end with 100 bp reads on an Illumina HiSeq2000. SOAPnuke was used to process the raw data, with reads discarded if the reads contained adapters or uncalled bases, had a mean Phred below 15, or lacked an exact constant-primer or identifier match. COPE v1.2.5 was used to merge high-quality paired reads, and clonotypes were defined as unique nucleotide sequences. MiTCR v1.1 was used to align the clonotypes against IMGT TRBV, TRBD and TRBJ reference segments. The analysis included only V-J combinations with a frequency above 0.0001, which together covered 98% to 99.2% of the repertoires. A TCS score was defined as the ratio of F50 (clonal expansion) to E x V (chaos), with BLOSUM62-based TCRdist applied between CDR3 peptides within each V-J. Welch's t-statistics and random forest reduced 450 to 600 V-J features to under 15, which were used in a naive Bayes classifier (R e1071). Sample size was not statistically predetermined, and investigators were not blinded to group allocation. According to the paper, TCR Vbeta CDR3 sequencing was carried out on about 140 peripheral blood samples, which came from fewer than 50 ophthalmopathy, 75 to 80 hyperthyroidism and about 17 progressor patients.

Sequences were derived from peripheral blood mononuclear cells (PBMCs), sampled at new diagnosis, from a patient treated with antithyroid drugs. This TCR came from a woman aged 25 to 39 with Graves disease. Donor details come from another sample of the same person, matched by shared clones.

The CDR3 region: CASSSLRYEQYS. DNA sequence: TGTGCCAGCAGTTCGCTCCGATACGAGCAGTACTCC. The rearrangement combines TRBV12-3 or TRBV12-4 with TRBJ2-7, with no confident D gene call. The CDR3 comprises 12 residues, both ends counted. Only the CDR3 region is kept as DNA, spanning 36 bases read in frame from base 1. V gives up 4 bases and J gives up 4 bases, and the segment between their germline ends measures 8 bases.